This T cell receptor beta chain came from a study of T cell repertoires in cytomegalovirus infection (dated by TCRdb to the late 2010s). Study-level background: Recently identified HLA-C-restricted CMV epitopes, whose presentation resists viral immunomodulation, were targeted by peptide stimulations together with well-studied HLA-B-restricted epitopes. Donor HLA type was relevant to the analysis, because carriage of CMV infection together with the matching HLA type was indicated by public TCR beta signatures. On the study overall, not on this receptor specifically: In the ex vivo response, HLA-C-restricted CMV-specific TCR beta clonotypes were dominant, and in two of eight donors the single most frequent clonotype came from this HLA-C-restricted group. Carriers of CMV infection plus the relevant HLA type were discriminated by the cumulative frequency of public TCR beta family members in the study cohort and in an independent roughly 320-donor cohort.

This clonotype was recorded a few times. Its target antigen remains unknown. It has no much larger one-base neighbor in the sample; base qualities were not kept. The treatment or condition label of this sample denotes: in vitro stimulation with specific CMV peptide epitopes to enrich CMV-specific T cells. Sequencing was carried out with an Illumina HiSeq 1500. The public reads were reprocessed in TCRdb via fastp at Q25 and MiXCR, keeping in-frame beta chains. Every CDR3 protein is listed once, alongside the most common genes and DNA of its rows. Present in this sample are some 700,000 distinct CDR3 sequences, around 30% of which were seen just once. Clones ranked in the top ten supply 18% of the sample. At the junction V is shortened by 3 bases and J by 8 bases; bases outside the gene matches: 4. Based on the germline V gene, the CDR1 and CDR2 sequences are SGHTA and FQGNSA. The CDR3 starts with the cysteine, ends with the phenylalanine, and has 15 residues. Solely the CDR3 DNA is kept, with 45 bases framed from the first base.

The sample consisted of cultured PBMCs, taken from culture after CMV antigen stimulation. The TCR originated in a human donor in good health (CMV status not recorded). Some clones in this sample may be carry-over from other donors' samples. This sequence uses TRBV7-2 and TRBJ2-1; TRBD2 lines up with 13 middle nucleotides. In nucleotides, the sequence is TGTGCCAGCAGCTTCACTAGCGGGAGGGCCGATGAGCAGTTCTTC. It is translated as CASSFTSGRADEQFF. Supplemented by the reference TRBV7-2 and TRBJ2-1 proteins around the CDR3, the complete variable domain is GAGVSQSPSNKVTEKGKDVELRCDPISGHTALYWYRQSLGQGLEFLIYFQGNSAPDKSGLPSDRFSAERTGGSVSTLTIQRTQQEDSAVYLCASSFTSGRADEQFFGPGTRLTVL.